These T cell receptor beta chains were read from a single sample in a study of shared clonotypes between healthy human individuals. Only in-frame clones appear in the TCRdb table, and some are missing; sequencing was by immunoSEQ multiplex PCR. The sample lists about 610,000 clones, 90% to 97% occurring once. The source material was naive CD8+ T cells sorted from blood. Receptors were obtained from a woman aged 25 to 39 in good health. Both conserved end residues are part of each CDR3. Each record gives: clone size, J gene, V gene, D gene, CDR3 protein, CDR3 DNA. The D gene is left open where the match is weak. The listing skips clone size in some rows; elsewhere it reads once, few, many or a size class.

-	TRBJ1-5	TRBV6-6	-	CASSYINQPQHF	TGTGCCAGCAGTTACATCAATCAGCCCCAGCATTTT
-	TRBJ1-5	TRBV2	TRBD1	CASSTGTGRQPQHF	TGTGCCAGCAGTACCGGGACAGGGAGACAGCCCCAGCATTTT
-	TRBJ2-7	TRBV28	TRBD2	CASSSQVAGFTYEQYF	TGTGCCAGCAGTTCACAAGTAGCGGGGTTCACGTACGAGCAGTACTTC
-	TRBJ2-3	TRBV4-1	TRBD2	CASSQDYGGGTDTQYF	TGCGCCAGCAGCCAAGACTACGGGGGGGGGACAGATACGCAGTATTTT
-	TRBJ2-1	TRBV29-1	TRBD1	CSVVPTGGSYNEQFF	TGCAGCGTTGTCCCCACAGGGGGCTCCTACAATGAGCAGTTCTTC
-	TRBJ2-7	TRBV28	TRBD2	CASSLSGSSTYEQYF	TGTGCCAGCAGCCTCAGCGGGAGCTCAACCTACGAGCAGTACTTC
-	TRBJ2-7	TRBV28	-	CASSSLQGMYEQYF	TGTGCCAGCAGCTCTTTACAGGGCATGTACGAGCAGTACTTC
once	TRBJ2-2	TRBV7-9	-	CASSLPLNTGELFF	TGTGCCAGCAGCTTACCTCTAAACACCGGGGAGCTGTTTTTT
-	TRBJ2-7	TRBV6-5	-	CASSYSAGSYEQYF	TGTGCCAGCAGTTACTCCGCGGGGTCGTACGAGCAGTACTTC
-	TRBJ1-5	TRBV29-1	-	CSVEDKSRPGHFFF	TGCAGCGTTGAAGATAAAAGTAGGCCGGGTCATTTTTTTTTC
-	TRBJ1-2	TRBV28	-	CASTRTNPTGGYTF	TGTGCCAGCACCAGGACCAACCCCACCGGTGGCTACACCTTC
-	TRBJ2-7	TRBV18	-	CASSPLVRGSKFGAYEQYF	TGTGCCAGCTCACCACTCGTCCGAGGGAGTAAGTTCGGGGCCTACGAGCAGTACTTC
-	TRBJ2-3	TRBV2	TRBD2	CASSVVRYSGEHTDTQCF	TGTGCCAGCAGTGTTGTTCGGTATAGCGGGGAACACACAGATACGCAGTGTTTT
-	TRBJ2-7	TRBV11-2	TRBD2	CASRSTGTSGIVPPYEQYF	TGTGCCAGCAGGTCTACCGGGACTAGCGGGATCGTTCCCCCCTACGAGCAGTACTTC
-	TRBJ2-7	TRBV28	TRBD2	CASSIRDRTSGRNYEQYF	TGTGCCAGCAGTATCAGGGATAGGACTAGCGGGAGGAACTACGAGCAGTACTTC
-	TRBJ2-3	TRBV29-1	-	CSVSDEASTDTQYF	TGCAGCGTTTCGGACGAAGCAAGCACAGATACGCAGTATTTT
-	TRBJ2-7	TRBV7-9	-	CASSDPSSGQEQYF	TGTGCCAGCAGCGACCCCTCGTCCGGGCAGGAGCAGTACTTC
-	TRBJ2-1	TRBV11-1	TRBD2	CASSRPTSGYNEQFF	TGTGCCAGCAGCCGGCCGACTAGCGGATACAATGAGCAGTTCTTC
-	TRBJ1-1	TRBV4-2	-	CASSVGDTEAFF	TGTGCCAGCAGTGTAGGAGACACTGAAGCTTTCTTT
-	TRBJ2-5	TRBV7-2	-	CASSAYGMGETQYF	TGTGCCAGCAGCGCGTACGGAATGGGAGAGACCCAGTACTTC
-	TRBJ2-7	TRBV27	-	CASSVGSASYEQYF	TGTGCCAGCAGTGTAGGGAGCGCATCCTACGAGCAGTACTTC
-	TRBJ2-7	TRBV5-1	-	CASRDRAPAEQYF	TGCGCCAGCAGAGATCGGGCCCCCGCCGAGCAGTACTTC
-	TRBJ2-5	TRBV27	-	CASSPQPIETQYF	TGTGCCAGCAGCCCCCAGCCAATAGAGACCCAGTACTTC